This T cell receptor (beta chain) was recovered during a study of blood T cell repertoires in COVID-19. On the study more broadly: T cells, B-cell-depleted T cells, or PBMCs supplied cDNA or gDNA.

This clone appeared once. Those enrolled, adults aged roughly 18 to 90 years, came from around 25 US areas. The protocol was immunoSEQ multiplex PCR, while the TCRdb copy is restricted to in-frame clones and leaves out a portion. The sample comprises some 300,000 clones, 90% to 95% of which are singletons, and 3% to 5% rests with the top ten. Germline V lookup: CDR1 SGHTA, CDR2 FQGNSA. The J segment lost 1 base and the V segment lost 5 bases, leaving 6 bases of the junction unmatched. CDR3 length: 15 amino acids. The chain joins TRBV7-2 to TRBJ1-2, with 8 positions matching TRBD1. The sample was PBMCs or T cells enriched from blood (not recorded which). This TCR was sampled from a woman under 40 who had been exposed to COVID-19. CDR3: CASSTRTGSNYGYTF. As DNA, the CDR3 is TGTGCCAGCAGCACCCGGACAGGGAGTAACTATGGCTACACCTTC.